This TCR beta chain was captured by sequencing in a study of blood T cell repertoires in COVID-19. The overall study: The United States, Italy and Spain supplied acute and convalescent COVID-19 samples. T cells, B-cell-depleted T cells, or PBMCs provided the cDNA or gDNA that served as material.

V lost 3 bases and J lost 0, with 20 bases in between. The length of the CDR3 is 18 residues. Germline V gene sequence: CDR1 SGDLS, CDR2 YYNGEE. The Seattle patients, enrolled during active infection, were followed longitudinally. Under the authors' procedure: Counts of nucleated cells, estimated from reference gene primer amplification, were obtained. TCRdb's table, derived via immunoSEQ multiplex PCR, lists solely in-frame clones and lacks some. That table gives V, J and clone size, and the DNA gave D and trimming. The sample comprises some 70,000 clones, about 85% of which are singletons, and about 3.5% rests with the top ten.

The sequencing input was peripheral blood. This chain connects TRBV9 to TRBJ2-3; weak D call: TRBD1 (5 bases). The sequence was collected from a woman between 50 and 59 years old with COVID-19, enrolled during active disease. The chain's CDR3 is CASSDPRKGWGSTDTQYF. DNA of the CDR3: TGTGCCAGCAGCGACCCCCGGAAGGGTTGGGGCAGCACAGATACGCAGTATTTT.